Here is one T cell receptor beta chain with its context. The sample originates from a study of cytomegalovirus exposure and HLA in healthy donors. The ends were cut back, 3 bases at V and 4 bases at J, with 18 bases in the middle. The germline V gene encodes CDR1 GTSNPN and CDR2 SVGIG (reference sequence). CDR3 length equals 15 residues. Measured with immunoSEQ multiplex PCR; TCRdb has only the in-frame clones, and not every one. Of 220,000 or so clones listed, roughly 84% are singletons. This receptor was identified in a woman in her late teens or twenties in good health and CMV-seropositive. The V and J genes are TRBV30 and TRBJ1-1; no clear D. The sample comprised PBMCs. The CDR3 DNA is TGTGCCTGGAGAGGATCTCGGGGTTCGGTCACTGAAGCTTTCTTT. The encoded protein is CAWRGSRGSVTEAFF.